The 24 T cell receptor beta chains presented below share a single source sample, sequenced in a study of blood T cell repertoires in COVID-19. TCRdb's copy holds only in-frame clones and misses some; the assay was immunoSEQ multiplex PCR. The sample holds fewer than 400,000 clones, approximately 90% seen once. The source material was PBMCs or T cells enriched from blood (not recorded which). The receptors originated from a woman between 45 and 65 years old who had recovered from COVID-19.

This rearrangement joins TRBV6-5 to TRBJ1-1; D is uncertain. The CDR3 contains 14 residues. Germline CDR1 is MNHEY and CDR2 is SVGAGI. With 4 bases removed from V and 2 bases from J, the gap between germline ends came to 11 bases. Here the CDR3 reads CASSSPEPNTEAFF. CDR3 DNA: TGTGCCAGCAGTTCCCCGGAGCCCAACACTGAAGCTTTCTTT.

The chain joins TRBV3-1 (or the pseudogene TRBV3-2) to TRBJ1-2, with TRBD1 matching over 8 bases. This CDR3 has 15 amino acids. CDR1 LGHDT and CDR2 YNNKEL come from the germline V gene (reference sequence). The CDR3 spells CATVGTGPTNYGYTF. In DNA form, the CDR3 reads TGTGCTACAGTGGGGACAGGCCCAACTAACTATGGCTACACCTTC.

This chain uses TRBV19 with TRBJ1-2; no definite D call. Trimming took off 8 bases at V and 4 bases at J, with 11 bases between the two ends. Per germline, CDR1 LNHDA and CDR2 SQIVND (reference sequence). This CDR3 spans 12 amino acids. The DNA of the CDR3 is TGTGCCAGTTCCCATCCGGGCTATGGCTACACCTTC. Protein: CASSHPGYGYTF.

The chain joins TRBV19 to TRBJ1-2, with a possible D match to TRBD1 (6 bases). The CDR3 length is 18 residues. Trimming pared 6 bases from V and 2 bases from J, leaving 25 bases between. Germline V gene data show CDR1 as LNHDA and CDR2 as SQIVND (reference sequence). CDR3 protein: CASRPVGQKGRGNYGYTF. The DNA of the CDR3 is TGTGCCAGTAGGCCCGTGGGACAAAAGGGTAGAGGGAACTATGGCTACACCTTC.

The V and J genes are TRBV29-1 and TRBJ1-2, with D maybe TRBD1 (5 bases). The CDR3 has 13 residues. Germline V gives CDR1 SQVTM, CDR2 ANQGSEA. Trimming stripped 7 bases from V and 10 bases from J, with 22 bases between. The CDR3 nucleotides read TGCAGCGCCATCGGTCTCGGGGGGAGTGACTACACCTTC. This gives the protein CSAIGLGGSDYTF.

The genes are TRBV19 and TRBJ2-7, with 8 bases matching TRBD1. There are 14 residues in the CDR3. Per germline, CDR1 LNHDA and CDR2 SQIVND (reference sequence). V was clipped by 3 bases and J by 4 bases; unmatched bases: 5. CDR3 bases: TGTGCCAGTAGTATCGGACAGGGTATGTACGAGCAGTACTTC. Protein sequence: CASSIGQGMYEQYF.

This sequence joins TRBV15 and TRBJ2-4; 12 nucleotides agree with TRBD2. Germline values: CDR1 LNHNV, CDR2 YYDKDF (reference sequence). This CDR3 is 18 amino acids long. V lost 2 bases and J lost 6; bases outside the gene matches: 11. The CDR3 sequence: CATSRSALAGGRGNIQYF. The CDR3 DNA reads as TGTGCCACCAGCAGATCCGCACTAGCGGGGGGTCGTGGAAACATTCAGTACTTC. The full variable domain, in which reference TRBV15 and TRBJ2-4 provide the parts outside the CDR3, is DAMVIQNPRYQVTQFGKPVTLSCSQTLNHNVMYWYQQKSSQAPKLLFHYYDKDFNNEADTPDNFQSRRPNTSFCFLDIRSPGLGDTAMYLCATSRSALAGGRGNIQYFGAGTRLSVL.

This sequence joins TRBV11-1 and TRBJ2-1; the match to TRBD2 covers 9 bases. The CDR3 consists of 16 residues. Trimming removed 1 base from V and 8 bases from J; junction bases left unmatched: 9. CDR1 SGHAT and CDR2 FQDESV come from the germline V gene (reference sequence). Written as DNA, the CDR3 is TGTGCCAGCAGCTTAGTTTCGGCGGGGGGGCAGGATGAGCAGTTCTTC. Protein: CASSLVSAGGQDEQFF.

The rearrangement links TRBV5-1 to TRBJ2-2; 8 positions agree with TRBD2. After removal of 5 bases from V and 7 bases from J, the junction contained 10 bases not matched to a gene. Germline CDR1 SGHRS, CDR2 YFSETQ. The CDR3 totals 15 residues. The CDR3 sequence is CASRSGGAGIGELFF. The CDR3 region has the DNA TGCGCCAGCAGATCCGGGGGGGCCGGAATCGGGGAGCTGTTTTTT.

The chain combines TRBV5-6 with TRBJ1-5; D remains ambiguous. Between the trimmed V and J ends, which lost 0 bases and 9 bases, there was a span of 19 bases. CDR1 SGHDT and CDR2 YYEEEE come from the germline V gene. The CDR3 is 16 residues long. In DNA, the CDR3 is TGTGCCAGCAGCTTGGAAGGTAGTAGCTCTGGTGGGCCCCAGCATTTT. Translated, it gives CASSLEGSSSGGPQHF.

On this clone itself: Different DNA sequences within this sample yield the same CDR3. The rearrangement links TRBV28 to TRBJ2-7; D ambiguous. Trimming took 2 bases from V and 3 from J, leaving 2 bases between them. This CDR3 has 11 residues. Germline V gives CDR1 MDHEN, CDR2 SYDVKM. The CDR3 loop is CASSLRYEQYF. The DNA of the CDR3 is TGTGCCAGCAGTTTACGCTACGAGCAGTACTTC.

The chain is built from TRBV5-4 and TRBJ1-3; 8 bases align to TRBD1. Germline assignment: CDR1 SGHNT and CDR2 YYREEE (reference sequence). V lost 0 bases and J lost 8; bases outside the gene matches: 10. The CDR3 covers 16 residues. The CDR3 is CASSLAAQGAADTIYF. The DNA of the CDR3 is TGTGCCAGCAGCTTGGCAGCCCAGGGGGCCGCGGACACCATATATTTT.

The chain has TRBV12-3 or TRBV12-4 and TRBJ2-7; D ambiguous. Trimming pared 5 bases from V and 1 base from J, leaving 3 bases between. The CDR3 is 11 amino acids. Written as DNA, the CDR3 is TGTGCCAGCAGTCCATCCTACGAGCAGTACTTC. Translating it yields CASSPSYEQYF.

The chain uses TRBV7-2 and TRBJ1-1; TRBD1 aligns across 9 bases. Trimming took 2 bases from V and 5 from J; bases not matched to a gene: 15. The CDR3 contains 18 residues. Germline V CDR1 and CDR2: SGHTA, FQGNSA. The CDR3 sequence: CASSLTNRGRPLGTEAFF. As DNA, the CDR3 is TGTGCCAGCAGCTTAACCAACAGGGGGCGGCCATTGGGTACTGAAGCTTTCTTT.

The chain combines TRBV20-1 with TRBJ2-4; no clear D. Per the germline V gene, CDR1 is DFQATT and CDR2 is SNEGSKA (reference sequence). V was clipped by 3 bases and J by 0 bases, with 12 bases between them. CDR3 size: 15 residues. The CDR3 loop reads CSASRRGLAKNIQYF. CDR3 sequence (DNA): TGCAGTGCTAGTAGACGAGGCCTAGCCAAAAACATTCAGTACTTC.

V gene TRBV27 combines with J gene TRBJ2-1, with TRBD2 as a possible D gene (5 bases). Looked up from germline, CDR1 is MNHEY and CDR2 is SMNVEV (reference sequence). The CDR3 covers 15 residues. Deletions cut 5 bases from V and 7 bases from J, with 18 bases between. In nucleotides, the CDR3 is TGTGCCAGCAGTCCCCTGCGAGGGAGCGGTAATGAGCAGTTCTTC. It codes for CASSPLRGSGNEQFF.

V gene TRBV4-3 combines with J gene TRBJ1-6; perhaps TRBD1 as D (6 bases). Germline V gives CDR1 LGHNA, CDR2 YSLEER. The CDR3 is 16 residues long. V was pared by 4 bases and J by 8 bases, with 18 bases between. The CDR3 coding sequence is TGCGCCAGCAGCCCCTATGGGGGGGGCGCGTATTCACCCCTCCACTTT. Amino acid sequence: CASSPYGGGAYSPLHF.

The V call is TRBV28, the J call TRBJ1-1; no reliable D call. This CDR3 spans 13 amino acids. Trimming pared 2 bases from V and 1 base from J, leaving 5 bases between. The germline V gene encodes CDR1 MDHEN and CDR2 SYDVKM. CDR3 bases: TGTGCCAGCAGTTTAAGAGGGAACACTGAAGCTTTCTTT. Amino acids: CASSLRGNTEAFF.

The chain has TRBV4-1 and TRBJ1-1, with a tentative D call TRBD1 (5 bases). The CDR3 is made up of 12 amino acids. Germline values: CDR1 MGHRA, CDR2 YSYEKL. Between the trimmed V and J ends, which lost 3 bases and 5 bases, there was a span of 7 bases. The CDR3 sequence: CASSHRGTEAFF. The CDR3 DNA follows: TGCGCCAGCAGCCACCGGGGGACTGAAGCTTTCTTT.

This sequence joins TRBV7-2 and TRBJ1-6; D perhaps matches TRBD1 (6 bases). The CDR3 length is 13 residues. With 7 bases removed from V and 7 bases from J, the gap between germline ends came to 11 bases. The germline gives CDR1 SGHTA, CDR2 FQGNSA. CDR3 DNA: TGTGCCAGCAAGGGGGAGTTAAATTCACCCCTCCACTTT. Translation: CASKGELNSPLHF.

The DNA for the CDR3 is TGTGCCACCATGAAGAGTCAGAACAGGGGGTACGGTCAGCCCCAGCATTTT. Its protein product is CATMKSQNRGYGQPQHF. The genes are TRBV15 and TRBJ1-5; 8 positions match TRBD1. Germline lookup yields CDR1 LNHNV and CDR2 YYDKDF (reference sequence). This CDR3 comprises 17 residues. V was clipped by 7 bases and J by 6 bases; unmatched bases: 17.

This clone showed up just a few times. The chain recombines TRBV7-3 with TRBJ2-3; D gene uncertain. The ends were cut back, 6 bases at V and 5 bases at J, with 12 bases in the middle. Germline assignment: CDR1 SGHTA and CDR2 FQGTGA. The CDR3 spans 13 residues. This CDR3 is CASRPTPGDTQYF. CDR3 DNA sequence: TGTGCCAGCAGACCTACCCCGGGAGATACGCAGTATTTT.

The chain recombines TRBV28 with TRBJ2-7; 7 nucleotides match TRBD2. Looked up from germline, CDR1 is MDHEN and CDR2 is SYDVKM. This CDR3 region has 15 residues. J gave up 0 bases and V 7 bases, and 9 bases lay outside the gene matches. Here the CDR3 DNA reads TGTGCCAGCACCCCGGGCCTAGCGGTCTCCTACGAGCAGTACTTC. This codes for CASTPGLAVSYEQYF.

The V call is TRBV5-4, the J call TRBJ1-6, with D unresolved. This CDR3 is 14 amino acids long. V gave up 3 bases and J gave up 0 bases, with 4 bases separating them. Germline-derived CDR1 and CDR2 are SGHNT and YYREEE (reference sequence). The CDR3 loop reads CASSSYSYNSPLHF. The CDR3 DNA reads TGTGCCAGCAGCTCCTACTCCTATAATTCACCCCTCCACTTT.